Sequencing of this TCR beta chain was carried out in a study of OX40 agonist ivuxolimab in advanced cancers. Study as a whole: Dose-escalation subjects each had hepatocellular carcinoma, melanoma, renal cell or head and neck cancer.

Points from the study as a whole: At doses 0.1 to 3.0 mg/kg, CD4+ and CD8+ clones expanded.

This clone came up once. The target antigen is unknown. TCRdb's table, derived via immunoSEQ multiplex PCR, lists solely in-frame clones and lacks some. The data show about 35,000 clones, 92% seen once. The J segment lost 4 bases and the V segment lost 0 bases, leaving 8 bases of the junction unmatched. Germline assignment: CDR1 LGHNA and CDR2 YSLEER. CDR3 length equals 16 residues. The receptor was isolated from an adult with an advanced solid tumor such as melanoma, head and neck, liver or kidney cancer. This rearrangement joins TRBV4-3 to TRBJ2-7, with 8 bases identical to TRBD2. The specimen comprised CD4+ or CD8+ T cells sorted from blood, sampled in a trial of the OX40 agonist ivuxolimab. The CDR3 region has the DNA TGCGCCAGCAGCCAAGATAGCAGCGGGAGTTCTTACGAGCAGTACTTC. Translating gives CASSQDSSGSSYEQYF.